This T cell receptor (beta chain) originates from a study of shared clonotypes between healthy human individuals. Produced via immunoSEQ multiplex PCR; TCRdb's table is partial and in-frame only. Of about 2.4 million clones listed, 93% are singletons. Germline V gene data show CDR1 as MDHEN and CDR2 as SYDVKM. CDR3 length equals 16 residues. Trimming removed 4 bases from V and 1 base from J; junction bases left unmatched: 8. This clone was detected a few times. The sample was naive CD4+ T cells from PBMCs. Noted subset: CD45RA+ positively selected. The chain carries TRBV28 and TRBJ1-1, with TRBD1 matching over 8 bases. The clonotype comes from a man aged 18 to 29 in good health. Some clones in this sample may be carry-over from other donors' samples. Here the CDR3 reads CASSSSLGQGNTEAFF. CDR3 bases: TGTGCCAGCAGTTCGTCACTAGGACAGGGGAACACTGAAGCTTTCTTT.